These T cell receptor beta chains were read from a single sample in a study of blood T cell repertoires in COVID-19. TCRdb keeps only in-frame clones here, not all; method: immunoSEQ multiplex PCR. The table records roughly 250,000 clones, about four fifths of them present only once. Sequencing used peripheral blood. These receptors were taken from a woman aged 60-70 years with active or convalescent COVID-19. Both conserved end residues are part of each CDR3. A D gene is named only where the DNA matches it firmly. Clone size is stated in some rows and not others, as once, few, many or a class when expanded.

size	J	V	D	CDR3	DNA
NA	TRBJ1-1	TRBV2	NA	CASNPDSEAFF	TGTGCCAGCAACCCGGACAGTGAAGCTTTCTTT
NA	TRBJ2-3	TRBV18	NA	CASSPSSLTSSTDTQYF	TGTGCCAGCTCACCATCGAGCCTAACCTCTAGCACAGATACGCAGTATTTT
NA	TRBJ1-5	TRBV7-9	TRBD1	CASSVGQNSNQPQHF	TGTGCCAGCAGCGTGGGACAGAATAGCAATCAGCCCCAGCATTTT
NA	TRBJ1-6	TRBV2	TRBD1	CASSVQGQAGQAPLHF	TGTGCCAGCAGTGTACAGGGACAGGCGGGCCAGGCGCCCCTCCACTTT
NA	TRBJ1-4	TRBV30	NA	CAWSIANEKLFF	TGTGCCTGGAGTATCGCTAATGAAAAACTGTTTTTT
NA	TRBJ2-7	TRBV27	TRBD2	CATAAALAGGGHEQYF	TGTGCCACCGCCGCCGCATTAGCGGGGGGGGGCCACGAGCAGTACTTC
NA	TRBJ1-2	TRBV5-4	TRBD1	CASSFSTGAGYTF	TGTGCCAGCAGCTTCTCGACAGGGGCTGGCTACACCTTC
NA	TRBJ2-7	TRBV30	NA	CAWSVRGSYEQYF	TGTGCCTGGAGTGTACGAGGTTCCTACGAGCAGTACTTC
NA	TRBJ2-3	TRBV4-2	TRBD2	CASSPVNLAGGQDTQYF	TGTGCCAGCAGCCCTGTGAATCTAGCGGGGGGCCAAGATACGCAGTATTTT
NA	TRBJ1-2	TRBV9	TRBD1	CASSVETGPNYGYTF	TGTGCCAGCAGCGTCGAGACAGGGCCGAACTATGGCTACACCTTC
NA	TRBJ2-7	TRBV19	TRBD1	CASSDRATYEQYF	TGTGCCAGTAGCGACAGGGCGACCTACGAGCAGTACTTC
NA	TRBJ2-6	TRBV5-5	NA	CASSSQGPVGANVLTF	TGTGCCAGCAGCTCGCAGGGGCCGGTTGGGGCCAACGTCCTGACTTTC
NA	TRBJ1-2	TRBV28	NA	CASSFLSYGYTF	TGTGCCAGCAGTTTCCTTAGTTATGGCTACACCTTC
NA	TRBJ2-1	TRBV9	NA	CASSLNSYNEQFF	TGTGCCAGCAGCCTTAACTCCTACAATGAGCAGTTCTTC
NA	TRBJ2-3	TRBV7-3	TRBD2	CASSLTAGGPPDTQYF	TGTGCCAGCAGCTTAACAGCGGGGGGGCCCCCAGATACGCAGTATTTT
NA	TRBJ1-2	TRBV3-1/TRBV3-2	NA	CASSQVPGADGYTF	TGTGCCAGCAGCCAAGTCCCAGGGGCCGATGGCTACACCTTC
NA	TRBJ1-6	TRBV4-2	NA	CASSQERRKAGTTYSPLHF	TGTGCCAGCAGCCAAGAGAGGAGGAAGGCAGGGACTACCTATTCACCCCTCCACTTT
NA	TRBJ1-1	TRBV21-1	NA	CASSKAGGVEAFF	TGTGCCAGCAGCAAAGCGGGAGGGGTTGAAGCTTTCTTT
NA	TRBJ2-7	TRBV6-5	NA	CASSYSILGDTYEQYF	TGTGCCAGCAGTTACTCGATACTCGGAGATACCTACGAGCAGTACTTC
NA	TRBJ2-5	TRBV11-2	TRBD1	CASSRRTGGPQETQYF	TGTGCCAGCAGCCGTCGGACAGGGGGGCCCCAAGAGACCCAGTACTTC
once	TRBJ1-1	TRBV6-2/TRBV6-3	NA	CASTPHNTEAFF	TGTGCCAGCACCCCTCATAACACTGAAGCTTTCTTT
NA	TRBJ2-5	TRBV4-1	NA	CASSQVDLNEETQYF	TGCGCCAGCAGCCAAGTTGACTTGAACGAAGAGACCCAGTACTTC
NA	TRBJ2-3	TRBV15	NA	CATSRDRRGLSPDTQYF	TGTGCCACCAGCAGAGATCGTAGGGGACTCTCCCCAGATACGCAGTATTTT
NA	TRBJ2-1	TRBV6-2/TRBV6-3	TRBD2	CASSYSFSGVSYNEQFF	TGTGCCAGCAGTTACTCGTTTAGCGGGGTGTCCTACAATGAGCAGTTCTTC
NA	TRBJ1-2	TRBV2	TRBD1	CASRLQGWGGYTF	TGTGCCAGCAGACTACAGGGGTGGGGAGGCTACACCTTC
NA	TRBJ2-3	TRBV11-2	NA	CASSLSGDTQYF	TGTGCCAGCAGCTTAAGCGGAGATACGCAGTATTTT
NA	TRBJ1-4	TRBV5-1	TRBD1	CASSSPDRGDEKLFF	TGCGCCAGCAGCTCCCCCGACAGGGGAGATGAAAAACTGTTTTTT
NA	TRBJ2-3	TRBV7-2	NA	CASSPLGGASTDTQYF	TGTGCCAGCAGCCCGCTGGGCGGGGCGAGCACAGATACGCAGTATTTT
few	TRBJ2-2	TRBV14	TRBD1	CASSFRGLVGGELFF	TGTGCCAGCAGCTTCAGGGGGCTAGTAGGCGGGGAGCTGTTTTTT
once	TRBJ1-2	TRBV6-5	TRBD1	CASVRTGADGYTF	TGTGCCAGTGTAAGGACAGGGGCTGATGGCTACACCTTC
NA	TRBJ2-3	TRBV5-1	NA	CASSPRLPSTDTQYF	TGCGCCAGCAGTCCTAGACTACCCAGCACAGATACGCAGTATTTT
NA	TRBJ2-7	TRBV28	TRBD2	CASSPLAGGPYEQYF	TGTGCCAGCAGTCCCCTAGCGGGGGGCCCCTACGAGCAGTACTTC
NA	TRBJ2-5	TRBV11-2	TRBD2	CASSGSGGKETQYF	TGTGCCAGCTCAGGTAGCGGGGGAAAAGAGACCCAGTACTTC
NA	TRBJ1-2	TRBV30	NA	CAWSVVLENYGYTF	TGTGCCTGGAGTGTCGTCTTGGAGAACTATGGCTACACCTTC
NA	TRBJ1-1	TRBV6-1	TRBD1	CASSGITGAPWAEAFF	TGTGCCAGCAGTGGAATAACAGGGGCGCCGTGGGCTGAAGCTTTCTTT
NA	TRBJ2-5	TRBV5-5	NA	CASSPDAGETQYF	TGTGCCAGCAGCCCGGACGCGGGAGAGACCCAGTACTTC
NA	TRBJ1-2	TRBV7-9	TRBD1	CASSFRQGGGYTF	TGTGCCAGCAGCTTTAGGCAGGGGGGCGGCTACACCTTC
few	TRBJ1-2	TRBV2	NA	CASKGETNYGYTF	TGTGCCAGCAAGGGGGAGACTAACTATGGCTACACCTTC
NA	TRBJ2-3	TRBV12-3/TRBV12-4	NA	CASSSGDTDTQYF	TGTGCCAGCAGTTCGGGGGACACAGATACGCAGTATTTT
NA	TRBJ2-7	TRBV6-5	NA	CASSPGIYEQYF	TGTGCCAGCAGCCCCGGGATTTACGAGCAGTACTTC
NA	TRBJ2-7	TRBV3-1/TRBV3-2	NA	CASSQGGSVSEQYF	TGTGCCAGCAGCCAAGGAGGGTCCGTATCCGAGCAGTACTTC
NA	TRBJ2-1	TRBV3-1/TRBV3-2	TRBD1	CASSQRYTGGGNEQFF	TGTGCCAGCAGCCAACGTTATACAGGGGGAGGCAATGAGCAGTTCTTC
NA	TRBJ2-3	TRBV24-1	NA	CATARLTDTQYF	TGTGCCACCGCGCGACTCACAGATACGCAGTATTTT
NA	TRBJ1-2	TRBV5-1	NA	CASSSPGAGRDGYTF	TGCGCCAGCAGCTCGCCGGGGGCAGGGAGGGATGGCTACACCTTC
NA	TRBJ1-2	TRBV9	TRBD1	CASSLWRTGGYGYTF	TGTGCCAGCAGCCTTTGGCGGACAGGGGGATATGGCTACACCTTC
NA	TRBJ1-1	TRBV6-1	TRBD1	CASSDPRLDRGRMNTEAFF	TGTGCCAGCAGTGATCCCCGATTGGACAGGGGAAGGATGAACACTGAAGCTTTCTTT
NA	TRBJ1-2	TRBV19	NA	CASSPRGGDGYTF	TGTGCCAGTAGCCCCCGGGGGGGGGATGGCTACACCTTC
NA	TRBJ2-5	TRBV11-3	NA	CASSLGRREVQETQYF	TGTGCCAGCAGCTTAGGCCGCAGGGAAGTCCAAGAGACCCAGTACTTC
NA	TRBJ2-5	TRBV7-8	NA	CASSPDSQETQYF	TGTGCCAGCAGCCCGGACAGTCAAGAGACCCAGTACTTC
NA	TRBJ2-3	TRBV27	NA	CASSLYRGKADTQYF	TGTGCCAGCAGTTTATACCGGGGGAAGGCAGATACGCAGTATTTT
NA	TRBJ1-5	TRBV15	NA	CATSRGRGAVQPQHF	TGTGCCACCAGCAGAGGCCGCGGTGCAGTACAGCCCCAGCATTTT
NA	TRBJ2-7	TRBV3-1/TRBV3-2	NA	CASSQGFQAGQYF	TGTGCCAGCAGCCAAGGATTCCAGGCCGGGCAGTACTTC
once	TRBJ1-1	TRBV23-1	NA	CASSQSPPNMRVPDTEAFF	TGCGCCAGCAGTCAATCTCCCCCTAATATGCGGGTCCCAGACACTGAAGCTTTCTTT
NA	TRBJ1-5	TRBV10-3	NA	CAISGVGSEQPQHF	TGTGCCATCAGTGGAGTTGGGAGCGAACAGCCCCAGCATTTT